What follows are 18 T cell receptor beta chains derived from one specimen sequenced in a study of blood T cell repertoires in COVID-19. Assay used: immunoSEQ multiplex PCR; TCRdb lists only in-frame clones, some missing. The table records 250,000 to 300,000 clones, about 89% of them present only once. The sequenced sample consisted of peripheral blood. Receptors were obtained from a woman between 40 and 50 years old who had recovered from COVID-19.

The rearrangement uses TRBV6-5 and TRBJ2-3, with D possibly matching TRBD2 (5 bases). Trimming shortened V by 2 bases and J by 6 bases, and 6 bases separated the two germline ends. CDR1 MNHEY and CDR2 SVGAGI come from the germline V gene. This CDR3 comprises 12 residues. For the CDR3, the DNA is TGTGCCAGCAGTTACCCGGGGGATACGCAGTATTTT. This gives the protein CASSYPGDTQYF.

The table lists this clone with a few counts. V usage is TRBV27 and J usage is TRBJ2-5; TRBD1 is a possible D gene (6 bases). V dropped 0 bases and J dropped 7 bases, with 18 bases sitting between them. This CDR3 is built from 16 residues. Germline CDR1 is MNHEY and CDR2 is SMNVEV (reference sequence). Here the CDR3 reads CASSLSKAGAQGTQYF. The CDR3 DNA sequence: TGTGCCAGCAGTTTATCTAAGGCAGGGGCCCAGGGGACCCAGTACTTC.

V and J are TRBV24-1 and TRBJ1-1; weak D call: TRBD1 (6 bases). Per the germline V gene, CDR1 is KGHDR and CDR2 is SFDVKD. The CDR3 runs 15 residues. Deletions cut 5 bases from V and 5 bases from J, with 17 bases between. CDR3 residues: CATSVEEGGRTEAFF. In DNA form, the CDR3 reads TGTGCCACCAGTGTCGAAGAGGGGGGGCGGACTGAAGCTTTCTTT.

V is TRBV27 and J is TRBJ2-5, with 7 nucleotides matching TRBD2. CDR1 is MNHEY and CDR2 is SMNVEV in the germline V gene (reference sequence). V gave up 1 base and J gave up 4 bases; unmatched junction bases: 9. The CDR3 length is 16 residues. The CDR3 DNA sequence: TGTGCCAGCAGTTTATTAGGAGATGGGGAGGGAGAGACCCAGTACTTC. It codes for CASSLLGDGEGETQYF.

This clone has just a few counts. The chain is built from TRBV10-1 and TRBJ2-7; no firm D call. CDR3 length equals 13 residues. Per the germline V gene, CDR1 is WNHNN and CDR2 is SYGVQD (reference sequence). Trimming shortened V by 5 bases and J by 2 bases, and 10 bases separated the two germline ends. The CDR3 nucleotides are TGCGCCAGCAGTCGCGACTTAGCCTACGAGCAGTACTTC. It codes for CASSRDLAYEQYF.

The chain joins TRBV11-1 to TRBJ2-7, with 9 bases fitting TRBD1. After removal of 4 bases from V and 5 bases from J, the junction contained 12 bases not matched to a gene. CDR3 size: 16 residues. The germline V gene has CDR1 SGHAT and CDR2 FQDESV (reference sequence). The CDR3 bases are TGTGCCAGCAGCTCCTCGAAGGGGACAGGGCACCACGAGCAGTACTTC. Translation gives CASSSSKGTGHHEQYF.

The genes are TRBV7-8 and TRBJ1-2; 7 bases are shared with TRBD1. The CDR3 contains 14 residues. The trim removed 5 bases at V and 4 bases at J, leaving 7 bases unmatched. Germline CDR1 reads SGHVS; CDR2 reads FQNEAQ. CDR3 sequence reads: CASSHRGAGYGYTF. The DNA for the CDR3 is TGTGCCAGCAGCCACAGGGGCGCCGGCTATGGCTACACCTTC.

The chain joins TRBV19 to TRBJ1-2; 8 nucleotides align to TRBD1. CDR1 and CDR2 from the germline V gene are LNHDA and SQIVND (reference sequence). The length of the CDR3 is 13 residues. After removal of 6 bases from V and 8 bases from J, the junction contained 8 bases not matched to a gene. The CDR3 protein is CASRLQGARGYTF. The DNA of the CDR3 is TGTGCCAGTAGACTTCAGGGGGCGCGGGGCTACACCTTC.

This clone was seen more than once but under ten times. The genes are TRBV19 and TRBJ1-6; 9 bases are a match to TRBD1. The CDR3 runs 15 residues. Per germline, CDR1 LNHDA and CDR2 SQIVND (reference sequence). With 9 bases clipped from V and 3 bases from J, the junction kept 6 bases outside the gene matches. The CDR3 reads CASRTGDNYNSPLHF. The CDR3 DNA reads TGTGCCAGCCGGACAGGGGACAACTATAATTCACCCCTCCACTTT.

J is TRBJ1-2 and V is TRBV14; D is unresolved. Germline V gene lookup returns CDR1 SGHDN and CDR2 FVKESK. The CDR3 is 14 amino acids. V dropped 4 bases and J dropped 4 bases, with 13 bases sitting between them. The CDR3: CASSRLTPGYGYTF. CDR3 DNA: TGTGCCAGCAGCCGCTTGACCCCGGGCTATGGCTACACCTTC. Supplemented by reference TRBV14 and TRBJ1-2, the full variable domain reads EAGVTQFPSHSVIEKGQTVTLRCDPISGHDNLYWYRRVMGKEIKFLLHFVKESKQDESGMPNNRFLAERTGGTYSTLKVQPAELEDSGVYFCASSRLTPGYGYTFGSGTRLTVV.

The rearrangement uses TRBV29-1 and TRBJ2-7; TRBD1 is a possible D gene (5 bases). V lost 4 bases and J lost 0, with 10 bases in between. Germline V CDR1 and CDR2: SQVTM, ANQGSEA. This CDR3 comprises 13 residues. Here the CDR3 reads CSVVGLYSYEQYF. DNA for the CDR3: TGCAGCGTTGTGGGGCTGTACTCCTACGAGCAGTACTTC.

J is TRBJ1-2 and V is TRBV5-4, with 10 bases fitting TRBD1. From germline, CDR1 is SGHNT and CDR2 YYREEE (reference sequence). Germline trimming cut 4 bases from V and 10 bases from J; bases unmatched to any gene: 7. The CDR3 totals 13 residues. CDR3 DNA: TGTGCCAGCAGCCAACCGGGACAGGGGAACTACACCTTC. It is translated as CASSQPGQGNYTF. Together with reference TRBV5-4 and TRBJ1-2, the CDR3 gives the full variable domain: ETGVTQSPTHLIKTRGQQVTLRCSSQSGHNTVSWYQQALGQGPQFIFQYYREEENGRGNFPPRFSGLQFPNYSSELNVNALELDDSALYLCASSQPGQGNYTFGSGTRLTVV.

This rearrangement joins TRBV5-4 to TRBJ2-1; 10 positions match TRBD2. The V gene end was trimmed by 0 bases and the J gene end by 6 bases; junction bases not matched to a gene: 6. Looked up from germline, CDR1 is SGHNT and CDR2 is YYREEE (reference sequence). CDR3 length: 16 amino acids. CDR3 protein: CASSLVPSGGRNEQFF. The CDR3 DNA is TGTGCCAGCAGCTTGGTTCCTAGCGGGGGACGCAATGAGCAGTTCTTC.

The chain combines TRBV6-5 with TRBJ2-2; D might be TRBD2 (6 bases). From germline, CDR1 is MNHEY and CDR2 SVGAGI. The CDR3 has 14 amino acids. V was cut by 6 bases and J by 7 bases, with 15 bases left in between. The CDR3 DNA is TGTGCCAGCAGCCTCGGGACTCAGGGCGGGGAGCTGTTTTTT. Translating gives CASSLGTQGGELFF.

The chain is built from TRBV7-3 and TRBJ2-5; 10 bases are shared with TRBD2. The CDR3 is 13 residues long. Trimming took 5 bases from V and 5 from J; bases not matched to a gene: 2. Germline V lookup: CDR1 SGHTA, CDR2 FQGTGA. Here the CDR3 DNA reads TGTGCCAGCAGCCGGGGACTAGCGGAGACCCAGTACTTC. It translates to CASSRGLAETQYF.

This chain joins TRBV5-1 and TRBJ1-4; D may be TRBD1 (6 bases). The CDR3 covers 15 residues. The V gene lost 4 bases and the J gene lost 8 bases, with 18 bases spanning the gap. Germline V gives CDR1 SGHRS, CDR2 YFSETQ. CDR3 DNA: TGCGCCAGCAGCCCCTACGGGGACAATGGCGAAAAACTGTTTTTT. Protein product: CASSPYGDNGEKLFF.

The genes are TRBV6-5 and TRBJ1-5, with TRBD1 matching 7 bases. The V gene's germline CDR1 is MNHEY and CDR2 SVGAGI. With 7 bases clipped from V and 2 bases from J, the junction kept 5 bases outside the gene matches. The CDR3 runs to 14 residues. This chain's CDR3 is CASNVGGRNQPQHF. In DNA, the CDR3 is TGTGCCAGCAACGTAGGGGGCCGCAATCAGCCCCAGCATTTT.

About this clone itself: Other DNA sequences in this sample translate to the same CDR3. This chain connects TRBV19 to TRBJ2-7; 11 bases map to TRBD1. V lost 5 bases to trimming and J lost 2 bases; unmatched junction nucleotides: 2. This CDR3 has 14 residues. The germline V gene encodes CDR1 LNHDA and CDR2 SQIVND (reference sequence). The CDR3 sequence is CASSPGQGAYEQYF. In DNA form, the CDR3 reads TGTGCCAGTAGTCCGGGACAGGGGGCCTACGAGCAGTACTTC.